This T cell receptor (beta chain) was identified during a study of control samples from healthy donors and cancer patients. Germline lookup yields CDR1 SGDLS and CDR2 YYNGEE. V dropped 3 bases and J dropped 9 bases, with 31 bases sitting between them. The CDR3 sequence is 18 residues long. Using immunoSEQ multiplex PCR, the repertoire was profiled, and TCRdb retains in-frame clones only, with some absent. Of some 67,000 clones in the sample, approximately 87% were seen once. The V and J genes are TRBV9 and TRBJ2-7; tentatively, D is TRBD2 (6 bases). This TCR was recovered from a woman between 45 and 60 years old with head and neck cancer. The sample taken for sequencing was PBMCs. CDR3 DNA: TGTGCCAGCAGCGGTGTTCCCTCCACTCGGGGGAAAATGGGAGGGCAGTACTTC. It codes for CASSGVPSTRGKMGGQYF.